The source of this T cell receptor beta chain is a study of T cells in Graves' hyperthyroidism and ophthalmopathy. Findings and limits, study-wide: A model of 13 V-J features distinguished ophthalmopathy from stable hyperthyroidism. Median prediction lead before ophthalmopathy onset was about 6.3 months with the model.

V was clipped by 0 bases and J by 1 base; unmatched bases: 10. Germline V CDR1 and CDR2: SGDLS, YYNGEE. CDR3 size: 19 residues. Clinical Activity Scores of at least 3, NOSPECS grades of at least 4 and durations under 3 months characterized ophthalmopathy patients. Amplified TCR beta CDR3 regions came from RNA transcripts. Researchers ran a first-round RT-PCR on the TCR CDR3 using the HTBI primer set. A single record per CDR3 protein comes from TCRdb applying MiXCR to the multiplex PCR reads. The sample consists of 300,000 to 350,000 distinct CDR3 sequences, 15% to 20% of them appearing once. Concerning this clonotype itself: Its antigen is undetermined.

Sequencing was done on a sample of blood. The V gene is TRBV9, the J gene TRBJ2-2; 9 nucleotides agree with TRBD2. This receptor was identified in a middle-aged woman with Graves' ophthalmopathy. CDR3 in amino acids: CASSVAVDRAGGNTGELFF. The CDR3 region has the DNA TGTGCCAGCAGCGTAGCCGTGGACAGAGCGGGAGGGAACACCGGGGAGCTGTTTTTT.